In this sample, the clone carrying this T cell receptor beta chain turned up once. Its antigen is unknown. This specimen comes from a study of long-term antiretroviral therapy in people with HIV. Donors each had at least one pre-ART PBMC sample and at least two post-ART ones. With survey level as its setting, the immunoSEQ assay was v3.0. The target of sequencing was about 35,000-50,000 T-cell genomes per sample. Profiling relied on immunoSEQ multiplex PCR, and the TCRdb table lists in-frame clones only, not all of them. Of roughly 35,000 clones listed, 90% to 95% were seen once; the top ten hold about 3.5%. Between the trimmed V and J ends, which lost 2 bases and 0 bases, there was a span of 13 bases. Germline assignment: CDR1 KGHSH and CDR2 LQKENI. The CDR3 consists of 16 residues. Points from the study as a whole: Across all time points, the repertoire was dominated by clones that expanded before ART. When set beside controls, HIV repertoires had CDR3 length ranges that were narrower.

This sequence originates from a woman aged 45-65 years with HIV. V is TRBV18 and J is TRBJ1-1; no clear D. The source material was unsorted PBMCs, sampled 5.1 years after starting antiretroviral therapy. This CDR3 reads CASSPANLRLNTEAFF. CDR3 sequence (DNA): TGTGCCAGCTCACCAGCGAACCTCAGGTTGAACACTGAAGCTTTCTTT.